A single sample gave rise to the 15 T cell receptor beta chains below, sequenced in a study of circulating and synovial CD4+ cells in juvenile arthritis. Some clones are missing from TCRdb's copy, which holds only in-frame ones; the method was immunoSEQ multiplex PCR. The sample has over 30,000 clones; roughly 95% are singletons. The sequencing input was CD4+ T cells from blood. All receptors come from a human donor with juvenile idiopathic arthritis.

The chain employs TRBV7-8 and TRBJ2-7, with no clear D. The V gene's germline CDR1 is SGHVS and CDR2 FQNEAQ. The CDR3 contains 13 residues. The germline V and J ends were trimmed by 5 bases and 3 bases, with 11 bases remaining between them. CDR3 nucleotides: TGTGCCAGCAGCACCATGAACAGCTACGAGCAGTACTTC. Its protein product is CASSTMNSYEQYF. Using reference TRBV7-8 and TRBJ2-7 for the parts outside the CDR3, the full variable domain is GAGVSQSPRYKVAKRGQDVALRCDPISGHVSLFWYQQALGQGPEFLTYFQNEAQLDKSGLPSDRFFAERPEGSVSTLKIQRTQQEDSAVYLCASSTMNSYEQYFGPGTRLTVT.

The chain couples TRBV28 to TRBJ2-6; D perhaps matches TRBD1 (5 bases). V was cut by 2 bases and J by 4 bases, with 9 bases left in between. The germline gives CDR1 MDHEN, CDR2 SYDVKM. The CDR3 is 15 residues long. The CDR3 is CASSLRGSGANVLTF. Here the CDR3 DNA reads TGTGCCAGCAGTTTAAGGGGCTCGGGGGCCAACGTCCTGACTTTC.

The chain has TRBV19 and TRBJ2-7; 9 bases fit TRBD1. The CDR3 is made up of 17 amino acids. Germline CDR1 reads LNHDA; CDR2 reads SQIVND (reference sequence). Unmatched junction bases numbered 20, after V lost 10 bases and J lost 4 bases. DNA of the CDR3: TGTGCCACCGGCCCGGGACAGGGATCGAAAGGGGCTTACGAGCAGTACTTC. Its translation is CATGPGQGSKGAYEQYF. The variable domain in full, completed from reference TRBV19 and TRBJ2-7, reads DGGITQSPKYLFRKEGQNVTLSCEQNLNHDAMYWYRQDPGQGLRLIYYSQIVNDFQKGDIAEGYSVSREKKESFPLTVTSAQKNPTAFYLCATGPGQGSKGAYEQYFGPGTRLTVT.

The chain couples TRBV15 to TRBJ2-7; TRBD1 might be the D (5 bases). Trimming took 0 bases from V and 4 from J, leaving 19 bases between them. The CDR3 is made up of 17 amino acids. Germline-derived CDR1 and CDR2 are LNHNV and YYDKDF (reference sequence). The CDR3 sequence: CATSRENSGNIPYEQYF. The CDR3, as DNA: TGTGCCACCAGCAGAGAGAACTCAGGGAACATTCCATACGAGCAGTACTTC.

The chain links TRBV27 to TRBJ1-1; perhaps TRBD1 as D (5 bases). Germline V gene sequence: CDR1 MNHEY, CDR2 SMNVEV (reference sequence). CDR3 length equals 15 residues. The V end was cut by 6 bases, the J end by 3 bases, with 17 bases between. CDR3 bases: TGTGCCAGCAGCTTCAAGCCCACAGGTTACACTGAAGCTTTCTTT. It encodes CASSFKPTGYTEAFF.

The chain has TRBV9 and TRBJ2-1, with 10 bases fitting TRBD2. The trim removed 4 bases at V and 7 bases at J, leaving 5 bases unmatched. This CDR3 comprises 14 residues. Per germline, CDR1 SGDLS and CDR2 YYNGEE. The CDR3 loop reads CASSNSGRTNEQFF. CDR3 nucleotide sequence: TGTGCCAGCAGCAATAGCGGGAGGACGAATGAGCAGTTCTTC. The variable domain in full, with the rest retrieved from reference TRBV9 and TRBJ2-1, is DSGVTQTPKHLITATGQRVTLRCSPRSGDLSVYWYQQSLDQGLQFLIQYYNGEERAKGNILERFSAQQFPDLHSELNLSSLELGDSALYFCASSNSGRTNEQFFGPGTRLTVL.

The J gene is TRBJ1-2, the V gene TRBV4-1; 8 bases match TRBD1. Trimming took 4 bases from V and 6 from J; bases not matched to a gene: 10. The CDR3 totals 15 residues. Germline V gene lookup returns CDR1 MGHRA and CDR2 YSYEKL. The CDR3 is CASSRTGKVAHGYTF. DNA of the CDR3: TGCGCCAGCAGCCGGACAGGGAAGGTGGCCCATGGCTACACCTTC.

The J gene is TRBJ2-1, the V gene TRBV6-1; D remains unclear. The V gene's germline CDR1 is MNHNS and CDR2 SASEGT. V lost 6 bases, J lost 6 bases, and 15 bases lay in between. The CDR3 runs 14 residues. CDR3 bases: TGTGCCAGCAGCGGATATACAGTTAGCAATGAGCAGTTCTTC. Translating gives CASSGYTVSNEQFF.

This chain connects TRBV6-1 to TRBJ1-4, with 7 positions matching TRBD1. Germline CDR1 and CDR2: MNHNS and SASEGT. Trimming at V came to 3 bases and at J to 8 bases, leaving 9 bases not matched to a gene. There are 15 residues in the CDR3. The CDR3 here is CASSEPTGVTEKLFF. The CDR3 bases are TGTGCCAGCAGTGAGCCAACAGGGGTCACCGAAAAACTGTTTTTT.

This chain's CDR3 is CASSVAPDRGRAGELFF. The CDR3 nucleotides read TGTGCCAGCAGCGTAGCACCCGACAGGGGGCGAGCGGGGGAGCTGTTTTTT. This chain uses TRBV9 with TRBJ2-2, with 10 bases aligning to TRBD1. Trimming removed 0 bases from V and 8 bases from J; junction bases left unmatched: 10. Germline CDR1 reads SGDLS; CDR2 reads YYNGEE. The CDR3 contains 17 residues.

The gene calls are TRBV15 and TRBJ1-3; D ambiguous. The ends were cut back, 0 bases at V and 0 bases at J, with 9 bases in the middle. CDR1 and CDR2 from the germline V gene are LNHNV and YYDKDF (reference sequence). The CDR3 loop spans 16 amino acids. The CDR3 bases are TGTGCCACCAGCAGAGATGTTCTACTCTCTGGAAACACCATATATTTT. Protein sequence: CATSRDVLLSGNTIYF.

The chain combines TRBV7-6 with TRBJ1-3; perhaps TRBD1 as D (6 bases). CDR1 is SGHVS, CDR2 FNYEAQ, per germline. The CDR3 consists of 15 residues. V lost 3 bases, J lost 0 bases, and 9 bases lay in between. The CDR3 here is CASSFLDSSGNTIYF. CDR3 in DNA: TGTGCCAGCAGCTTCCTGGACAGCTCTGGAAACACCATATATTTT.

This clone was observed a single time. The rearrangement links TRBV5-4 to TRBJ1-2; D is possibly TRBD1 (5 bases). This CDR3 has 15 residues. V lost 6 bases and J lost 1, with 16 bases in between. Per the germline V gene, CDR1 is SGHNT and CDR2 is YYREEE (reference sequence). The CDR3 DNA sequence: TGTGCCAGCAACCCCCCAGGGAACCATAACTATGGCTACACCTTC. This encodes CASNPPGNHNYGYTF.

The chain has TRBV6-1 and TRBJ2-7; D is possibly TRBD1 (5 bases). CDR1 and CDR2 (germline): MNHNS, SASEGT. V lost 1 base to trimming and J lost 3 bases, with 13 bases between them. This CDR3 has 15 amino acids. The CDR3 here is CASSEGSIRVYEQYF. The CDR3 DNA reads as TGTGCCAGCAGTGAAGGCAGCATCAGGGTCTACGAGCAGTACTTC.

This clone was seen just once. In DNA form, the CDR3 reads TGTGCCAGCAGCGGGGGGACGTGGGAGCAGTACTTC. It is translated as CASSGGTWEQYF. The chain recombines TRBV27 with TRBJ2-7; 7 bases map to TRBD2. Germline loops: CDR1 MNHEY, CDR2 SMNVEV (reference sequence). Unmatched junction bases numbered 6, after V lost 6 bases and J lost 7 bases. This CDR3 region has 12 residues.